This T cell receptor beta chain was obtained from a study of T cells in Graves' hyperthyroidism and ophthalmopathy. Whole-study context: Peripheral blood collection took place at initial diagnosis, before any treatment. Overall study findings and caveats: Among thyroid clonotypes expanded above 0.001, most also appeared in blood.

Authors of the study amplified TCR beta CDR3 regions from RNA transcripts. The TCR CDR3 first-round RT-PCR relied on the HTBI primer set. Each CDR3 protein is one row after TCRdb ran MiXCR on the multiplex PCR reads. The data contain 660,000 or so distinct CDR3 sequences, more than 20% of them singletons. This clonotype was seen many times. Its specificity is not known. The germline CDR1 and CDR2 sequences are SGHRS and YFSETQ. The CDR3 covers 14 residues. V gave up 0 bases and J gave up 2 bases, with 5 bases separating them. This TCR was sampled from a man in his thirties or forties with Graves' ophthalmopathy. The chain uses TRBV5-1 and TRBJ2-2; D not certain. Sequencing was performed on blood. CDR3 DNA sequence: TGCGCCAGCAGCTTGGACGGAAACACCGGGGAGCTGTTTTTT. Its translation is CASSLDGNTGELFF. The full variable domain, in which reference TRBV5-1 and TRBJ2-2 provide the parts outside the CDR3, is KAGVTQTPRYLIKTRGQQVTLSCSPISGHRSVSWYQQTPGQGLQFLFEYFSETQRNKGNFPGRFSGRQFSNSRSEMNVSTLELGDSALYLCASSLDGNTGELFFGEGSRLTVL.